This T cell receptor beta chain was sequenced in a study of cytomegalovirus exposure and HLA in healthy donors (dated by TCRdb to 2016 to 2017). Regarding the complete study: According to an earlier analysis of several hundred of the donors, about 179 million T cells yielded some 120 million unique TCR beta sequences and about 300 Gb of sequence data. HLA typing covered class I and class II loci at four-digit resolution. Typing coverage varied by locus: about 620-630 donors for A, B, C, DRB1 and DQB1; 522 for DQA1; nearly 610 for DPA1; around 490 for DPB1. High-throughput TCR immunosequencing, statistical association of individual TCRs with disease status, and machine learning were combined to predict cytomegalovirus infection status. Rather than using new phenotypic data, the later analysis identified candidate immune exposures from TCR beta sequences and from how often those sequences occurred across donors. The genetic ancestry cluster associated with self-reported Caucasian donors included about 81% of the 350 to 500 genotyped donors. Four or five DR-DQ haplotypes were handled as single units for association and clustering because linkage in the cohort was strong. Among 300 to 500 genotyped donors of the cohort, an average of roughly 230,000 unique TCR beta nucleotide sequences was sequenced per donor, of which roughly 17% were non-productive. Every repertoire in the discovery cohort had been generated on one and the same sequencing platform. In addition to the first cohort of several hundred subjects, a separate validation cohort of 120 different subjects was used. Donor age, sex, ethnicity and CMV serostatus were compiled alongside the repertoire data. About 280 gigabases of sequencing data and tens of millions of unique TCR sequences were included in an early release covering under 650 HLA-typed donors. To study patterns of TCR occurrence, a later analysis re-analyzed previously published TCR beta repertoires from 700 or so donors and added high-resolution HLA genotyping. A later genetic analysis used genome-wide SNP genotypes for about 65% of the roughly 670 donors, treating that subset as a discovery cohort. The aim of the study was to test whether cataloging public T cell receptors could identify signatures of past pathogen exposure. To decide whether each TCR beta V gene segment behaved as functional or pseudogenic, an earlier analysis of some 600 of the donors relied on high-throughput TCR beta sequencing. The study used immunosequencing to profile the T cell repertoires of some 600 subjects and linked those repertoires to cytomegalovirus serostatus. Beyond this particular receptor, the publication reports: A further reported finding was that TCR beta sequences accurately predicted the HLA-A and HLA-B alleles for most subjects in the first cohort. In a later genetic analysis, fewer N-insertions in productive TCRs were reported among donors in an Asian-associated ancestry cluster than the roughly 710-donor mean. Compared with equally common non-associated chains, HLA-associated TCR beta chains in a later analysis were more clonally expanded and had lower generation probabilities. Correlated functional status among segregating V segments might be attributable to linkage disequilibrium, but an unknown experimental factor could not be ruled out. Specific HLA alleles were associated with roughly 17,000 TCR beta sequences at a false discovery rate of 0.05 in a later analysis. A few of the identified cytomegalovirus-associated TCR beta chains were confirmed in vitro to be specific for cytomegalovirus antigens. The authors suggested that the approach could potentially be extended to other disease states and immunological phenotypes. Most TCR sequences were observed very rarely across donors, whereas some public TCRs were present in many individuals. A later analysis found that most CMV-associated TCR beta chains appeared HLA-restricted, with HLA associations seemingly driven largely by CMV exposure. Broadly in line with IMGT annotations, most TCR beta V segments showed up in productive rearrangements about 90% or about 30% of the time in an earlier analysis of several hundred of the donors. For the cohort, immune exposure information was limited to CMV serostatus. In the study, around 160 TCR beta chains were listed as associated with cytomegalovirus. In this cohort, only TCR beta chains were sequenced, and detectable features were limited by the absence of alpha or paired-chain data. In a later analysis, the rate of TCR association differed among HLA loci, with DRB1 alleles having the most associated TCRs and HLA-C alleles having the fewest. Around 16 rarely observed V segments, including chromosome 9 orphons, were excluded from the earlier analysis of about 610 of the donors because counts were too low. V-gene and J-gene trimming of TCR beta chains was associated with a missense DCLRE1C variant in a later genetic analysis, and the association was replicated in an independent cohort. A later analysis reported that several top co-occurrence clusters appeared linked to parvovirus B19, influenza, CMV and Epstein-Barr virus. When HLA alleles, especially DR and DQ, strongly co-occurred, attributing TCR associations to individual alleles was difficult. The sequencing pipeline was judged likely to have produced a cluster of highly shared sequence variants as a technical artifact. The classifier was reported to diagnose cytomegalovirus status with high specificity and sensitivity in both the original and validation cohorts. Because the 87-base-pair reads could not distinguish some IMGT-functional V segments, including TRBV6-2 and TRBV6-3, those segments were excluded. HLA typing was unavailable for some donors at each locus, so association tests used only the typed subset. Presence/absence analyses assumed roughly uniform sequencing depth across donors, an assumption that may not hold.

According to the germline V gene, CDR1 reads SGHRS and CDR2 reads YFSETQ. The CDR3 starts with the cysteine, ends with the phenylalanine, and has 15 residues. Of the read, only the CDR3 DNA is kept; its 45 bases are in frame from base 1. Trimming at the junction amounts to 5 bases on V and 4 bases on J, and the germline ends lie 16 bases apart. Library prep was done by the immunoSEQ multiplex PCR assay. For the multiplex PCR, a mixture combining 60 forward primers for TCR Vbeta segments and 13 reverse primers for TCR Jbeta segments was used. The CDR3 region of rearranged TCR beta genes was amplified from genomic DNA with a multiplex PCR assay. The amplified TCR beta libraries were sequenced on the Illumina HiSeq System as 87-base-pair reads. As for how the authors treated the data: Across the roughly 670 repertoires, a later analysis counted 75 million to 90 million unique TCR beta chains, roughly 11 million of which were shared by at least two donors. To remove PCR and sequencing errors, raw reads were error-corrected and collapsed into unique sequences using a nearest-neighbor algorithm that merged closely related sequences. Alignment of CDR3 sequences to IMGT reference sequences was used to assign V, D and J gene segments. For a sequence to be retained, a match of at least six nucleotides was required to both a V gene segment and a J gene segment. A rearrangement counted as productive if the CDR3 had no stop codons and remained in frame with V and J, and every other rearrangement counted as non-productive. CDR3 was defined according to IMGT convention as the region running from the second conserved V-encoded cysteine to the conserved J-encoded phenylalanine. Sequences without an unambiguous match to a single V gene segment were excluded from the earlier analysis of about 600 of the donors. An earlier analysis of 587 of the donors classified V segments as functional when productive rearrangements were above 56.7% and as segregating when the standard deviation between donors was above 5%. To diagnose cytomegalovirus status from the catalog of TCR beta chain sequences, a statistical classification framework was built. In a later analysis, TCR nucleotide sequences were compared against IMGT/GENE-DB human TR gene sequences so that V and J genes could be assigned. Using the TCRdist pipeline, a later analysis assigned CDR3 sequences along with most-parsimonious VDJ recombination scenarios. In a later analysis, each TCR beta chain was defined by its CDR3 amino acid sequence together with its V-gene family, and reads without a unique V-gene family were excluded. In a later analysis, approximately 590 highly shared, low-generation-probability nucleotide sequences were removed to address suspected cross-contamination and a sequencing artifact. A later analysis calculated a clonal expansion index for each public chain from normalized within-repertoire ranks of inferred template counts. In a later analysis, generation probabilities were computed using a VDJ recombination model fitted to out-of-frame rearrangements, and the results were checked against IGoR. In a later analysis, TCR-TCR, TCR-HLA and TCR-CMV co-occurrence was scored with hypergeometric tests, and a repertoire-size bias correction was applied to TCR pairs. A later analysis estimated false discovery rates by permuting HLA or CMV assignments 20 times. In a later analysis, co-occurring TCRs were grouped using DBSCAN, and TCRdist sequence similarity was added for clustering within HLA-allele-positive subsets. Co-occurrence clustering excluded repertoires with fewer than 30,000 or more than 120,000 public chains, plus five with anomalous nucleotide sharing. This is the immuneACCESS table as TCRdb keeps it, with only in-frame sequences that have V and J called. A part of the clones is gone; compared with another copy, unresolved V genes explain less than half, and the rest is unexplained. The V and J calls and clone size are taken from that table; D and trimming were inferred from the DNA. The sample contains approximately 110,000 clones, 82% of them found a single time. The top ten constitute around 23% of the sample.

The cohort comprised some 730 healthy bone marrow donors. At the time of sampling, all cohort members were nominally healthy, though unrecorded immune exposures were likely present. The donor tested CMV seropositive, placing the donor among the 250 to 350 seropositive members of the cohort. A peripheral blood sample was collected from each donor, and TCR beta sequencing was performed on peripheral blood mononuclear cells. Genomic DNA extraction from the blood cell samples was performed with the Qiagen DNeasy Blood Extraction Kit. About this clone: The clone's antigen remains unknown. No quality values exist for individual bases; no much larger clone is one base distant.

Sequenced material: PBMCs. The receptor comes from a man aged 25 to 40 in good health and CMV-seropositive. The chain employs TRBV5-1 and TRBJ1-3; the D gene cannot be named for sure. The bases read TGCGCCAGCAGTCCAGCCCCCGGCGGAGGAAACACCATATATTTT. Its translation reads: CASSPAPGGGNTIYF.